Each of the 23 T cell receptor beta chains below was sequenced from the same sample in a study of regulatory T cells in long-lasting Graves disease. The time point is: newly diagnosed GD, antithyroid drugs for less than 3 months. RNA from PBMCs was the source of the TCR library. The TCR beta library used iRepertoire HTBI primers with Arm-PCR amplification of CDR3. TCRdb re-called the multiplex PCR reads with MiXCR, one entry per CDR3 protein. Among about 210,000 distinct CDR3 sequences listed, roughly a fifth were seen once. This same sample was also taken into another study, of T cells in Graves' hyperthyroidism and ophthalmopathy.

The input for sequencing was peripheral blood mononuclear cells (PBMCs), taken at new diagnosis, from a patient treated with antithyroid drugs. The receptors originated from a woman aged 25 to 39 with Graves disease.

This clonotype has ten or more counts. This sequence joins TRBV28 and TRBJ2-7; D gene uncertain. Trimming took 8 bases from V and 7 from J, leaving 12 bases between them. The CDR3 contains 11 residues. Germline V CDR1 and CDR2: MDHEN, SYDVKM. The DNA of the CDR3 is TGTGCCAGCTCCCACTTTGATGAGCAGTACTTC. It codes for CASSHFDEQYF.

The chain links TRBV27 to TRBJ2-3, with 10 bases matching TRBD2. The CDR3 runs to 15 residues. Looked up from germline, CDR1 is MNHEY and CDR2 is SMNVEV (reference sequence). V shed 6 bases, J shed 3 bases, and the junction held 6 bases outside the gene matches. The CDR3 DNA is TGTGCCAGCAGCCCGCAGACTAGCGGGACAGATACGCAGTATTTT. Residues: CASSPQTSGTDTQYF.

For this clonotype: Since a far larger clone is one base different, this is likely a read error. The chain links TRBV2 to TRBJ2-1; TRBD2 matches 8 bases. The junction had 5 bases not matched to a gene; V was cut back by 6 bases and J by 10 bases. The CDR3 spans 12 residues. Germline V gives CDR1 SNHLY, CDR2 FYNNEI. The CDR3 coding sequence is TGTGCCAGCAGGCGGGAGGACTACGAGCAGTTCTTC. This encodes CASRREDYEQFF.

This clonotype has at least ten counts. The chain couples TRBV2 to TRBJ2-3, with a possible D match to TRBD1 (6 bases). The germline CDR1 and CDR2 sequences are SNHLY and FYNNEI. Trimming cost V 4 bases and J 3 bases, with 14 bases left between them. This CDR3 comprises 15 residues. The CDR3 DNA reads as TGTGCCAGCAGTGTCCCCAGGGGTGGTACAGATACGCAGTATTTT. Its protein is CASSVPRGGTDTQYF.

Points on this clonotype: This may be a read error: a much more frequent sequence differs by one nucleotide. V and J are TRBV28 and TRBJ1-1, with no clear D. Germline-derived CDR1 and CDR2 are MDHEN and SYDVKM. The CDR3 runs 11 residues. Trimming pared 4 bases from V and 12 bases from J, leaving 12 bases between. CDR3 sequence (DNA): TGTGCCAGCAGTTCGGAGACGGCTACTTTCTTT. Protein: CASSSETATFF.

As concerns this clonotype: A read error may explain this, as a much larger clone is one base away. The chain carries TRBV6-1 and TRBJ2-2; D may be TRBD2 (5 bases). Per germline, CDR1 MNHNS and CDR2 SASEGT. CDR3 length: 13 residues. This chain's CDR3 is CACTQLGTGERFF. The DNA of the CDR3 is TGTGCCTGTACTCAGCTGGGTACCGGGGAGCGGTTTTTT.

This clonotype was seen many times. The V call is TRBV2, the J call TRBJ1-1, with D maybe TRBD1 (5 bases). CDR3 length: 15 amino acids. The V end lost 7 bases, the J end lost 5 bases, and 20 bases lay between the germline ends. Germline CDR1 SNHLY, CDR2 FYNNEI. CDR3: CASTLQQASGTEAFF. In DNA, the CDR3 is TGTGCCAGCACCCTGCAACAGGCCTCGGGGACTGAAGCTTTCTTT. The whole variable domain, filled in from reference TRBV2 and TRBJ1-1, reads EPEVTQTPSHQVTQMGQEVILRCVPISNHLYFYWYRQILGQKVEFLVSFYNNEISEKSEIFDDQFSVERPDGSNFTLKIRSTKLEDSAMYFCASTLQQASGTEAFFGQGTRLTVV.

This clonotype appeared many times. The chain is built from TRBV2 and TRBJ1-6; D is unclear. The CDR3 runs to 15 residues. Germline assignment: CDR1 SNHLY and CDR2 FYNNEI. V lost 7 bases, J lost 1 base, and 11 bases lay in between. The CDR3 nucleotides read TGTGCCAGCACCTACACACGATCCTATAATTCACCCCTCCACTTT. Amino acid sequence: CASTYTRSYNSPLHF.

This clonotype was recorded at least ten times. CDR3 nucleotides: TGTGCCAGCGGGACCGGAATCTACGAGCAGTACTTC. Its translation: CASGTGIYEQYF. This chain joins TRBV6-1 and TRBJ2-7; D is tentatively TRBD1 or TRBD2 (5 bases each). Germline values: CDR1 MNHNS, CDR2 SASEGT. This CDR3 is built from 12 residues. V lost 8 bases to trimming and J lost 3 bases, with 11 bases between them.

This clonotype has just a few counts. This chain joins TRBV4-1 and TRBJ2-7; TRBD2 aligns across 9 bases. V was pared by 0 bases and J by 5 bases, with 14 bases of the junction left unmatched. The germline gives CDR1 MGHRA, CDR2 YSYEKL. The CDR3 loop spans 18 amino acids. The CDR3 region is CASSQDPGLAGLGNEQYF. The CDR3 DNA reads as TGCGCCAGCAGCCAAGATCCGGGCCTAGCGGGACTCGGGAACGAGCAGTACTTC.

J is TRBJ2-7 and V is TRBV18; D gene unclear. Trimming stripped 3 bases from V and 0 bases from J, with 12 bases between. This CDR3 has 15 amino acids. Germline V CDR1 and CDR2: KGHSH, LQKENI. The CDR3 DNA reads TGTGCCAGCTCACCGCGTATAGACCCCTCCTACGAGCAGTACTTC. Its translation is CASSPRIDPSYEQYF.

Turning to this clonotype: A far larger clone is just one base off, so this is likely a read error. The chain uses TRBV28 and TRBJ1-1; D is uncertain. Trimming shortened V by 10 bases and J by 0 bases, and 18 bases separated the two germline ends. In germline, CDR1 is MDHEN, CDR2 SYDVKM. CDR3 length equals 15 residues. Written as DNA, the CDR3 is TGTGCCAACAGCCCCTCTCCGGTTCTGAACACTGAAGCTTTCTTT. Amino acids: CANSPSPVLNTEAFF.

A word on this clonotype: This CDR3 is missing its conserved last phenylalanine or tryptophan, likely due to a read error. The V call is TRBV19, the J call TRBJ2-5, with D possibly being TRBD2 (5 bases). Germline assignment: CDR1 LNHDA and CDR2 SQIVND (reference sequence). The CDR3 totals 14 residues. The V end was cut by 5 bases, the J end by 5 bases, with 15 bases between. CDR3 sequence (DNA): TGTGCCAGTAGTTCACTTCCCAGAGGGGAGACCCAGTACCTC. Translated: CASSSLPRGETQYL.

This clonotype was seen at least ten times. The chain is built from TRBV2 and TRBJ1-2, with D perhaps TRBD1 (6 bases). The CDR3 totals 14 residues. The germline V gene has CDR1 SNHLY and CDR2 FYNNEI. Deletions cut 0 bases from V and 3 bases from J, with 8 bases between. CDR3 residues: CASSEADSHYGYTF. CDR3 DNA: TGTGCCAGCAGTGAAGCGGACAGTCACTATGGCTACACCTTC.

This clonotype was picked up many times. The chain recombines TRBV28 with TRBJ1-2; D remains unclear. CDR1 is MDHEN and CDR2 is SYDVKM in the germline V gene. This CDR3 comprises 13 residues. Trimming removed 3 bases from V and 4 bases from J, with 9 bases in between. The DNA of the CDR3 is TGTGCCAGCAGTTTCTCGCTTTTCTATGGCTACACCTTC. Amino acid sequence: CASSFSLFYGYTF.

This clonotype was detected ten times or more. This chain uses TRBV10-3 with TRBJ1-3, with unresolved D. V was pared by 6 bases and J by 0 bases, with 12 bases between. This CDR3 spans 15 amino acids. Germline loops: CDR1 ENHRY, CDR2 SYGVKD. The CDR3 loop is CAISPGSNSGNTIYF. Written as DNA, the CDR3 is TGTGCCATCAGCCCCGGGAGCAACTCTGGAAACACCATATATTTT.

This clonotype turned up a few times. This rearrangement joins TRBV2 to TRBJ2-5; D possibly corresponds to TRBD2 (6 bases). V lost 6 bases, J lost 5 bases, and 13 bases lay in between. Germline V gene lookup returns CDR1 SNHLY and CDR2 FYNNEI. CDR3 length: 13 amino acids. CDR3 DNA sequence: TGTGCCAGCAGGGAGTCGGGAGAGGAGACCCAGTACTTC. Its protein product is CASRESGEETQYF.

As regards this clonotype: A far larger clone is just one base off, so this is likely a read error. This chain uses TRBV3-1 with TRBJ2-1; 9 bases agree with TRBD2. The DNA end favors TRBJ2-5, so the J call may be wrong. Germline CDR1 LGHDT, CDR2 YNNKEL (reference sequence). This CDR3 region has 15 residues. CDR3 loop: CASSQATSGQEAQYF. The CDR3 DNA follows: TGTGCCAGCAGCCAGGCTACTAGCGGGCAAGAGGCCCAGTACTTC.

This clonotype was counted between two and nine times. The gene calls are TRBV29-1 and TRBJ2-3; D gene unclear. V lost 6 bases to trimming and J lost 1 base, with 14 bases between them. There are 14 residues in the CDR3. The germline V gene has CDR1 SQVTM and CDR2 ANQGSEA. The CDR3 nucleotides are TGCAGCGTCCCCCTGATTCCCCGCACAGATACGCAGTATTTT. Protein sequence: CSVPLIPRTDTQYF.

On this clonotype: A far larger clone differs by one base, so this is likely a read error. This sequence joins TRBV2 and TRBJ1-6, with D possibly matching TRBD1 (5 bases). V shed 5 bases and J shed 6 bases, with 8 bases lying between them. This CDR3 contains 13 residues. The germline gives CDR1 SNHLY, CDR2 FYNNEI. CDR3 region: CASSRDCNSPLHF. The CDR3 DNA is TGTGCCAGCAGTCGGGACTGTAATTCACCCCTCCACTTT.

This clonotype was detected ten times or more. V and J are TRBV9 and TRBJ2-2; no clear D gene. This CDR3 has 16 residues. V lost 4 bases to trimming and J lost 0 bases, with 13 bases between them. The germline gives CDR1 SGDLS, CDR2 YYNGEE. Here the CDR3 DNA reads TGTGCCAGCAGCACGCGAGGAAGAGCGAACACCGGGGAGCTGTTTTTT. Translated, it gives CASSTRGRANTGELFF.

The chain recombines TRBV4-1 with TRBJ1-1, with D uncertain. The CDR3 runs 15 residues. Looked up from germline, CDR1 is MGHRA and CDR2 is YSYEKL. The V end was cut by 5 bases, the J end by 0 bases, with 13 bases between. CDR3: CASSVDAVLNTEAFF. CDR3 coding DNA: TGCGCCAGCAGCGTAGACGCGGTCCTGAACACTGAAGCTTTCTTT.

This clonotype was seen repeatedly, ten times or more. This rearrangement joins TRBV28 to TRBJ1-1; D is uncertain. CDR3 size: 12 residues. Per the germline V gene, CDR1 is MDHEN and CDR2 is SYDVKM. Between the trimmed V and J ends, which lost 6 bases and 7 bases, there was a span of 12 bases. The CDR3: CASSLLEGEAFF. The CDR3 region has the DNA TGTGCCAGCAGCCTCCTCGAGGGTGAAGCTTTCTTT.